This TCR beta chain was sequenced for a study of cytomegalovirus exposure and HLA in healthy donors. CDR1 and CDR2 from the germline V gene are MNHNS and SASEGT. The CDR3 has 14 residues. As to this clone: Its cognate antigen is unknown. The junction differs from germline at one of its ends, possibly a read error.

Study-level results: Later analysis identified a missense DCLRE1C variant that was linked to TCR beta V- and J-gene trimming.

The PCR employed 60 Vbeta primers together with 13 Jbeta primers. As processed by the authors: Later, roughly 77 million unique TCR beta chains were counted in an analysis, and roughly 11 million of them were shared. Generated by immunoSEQ multiplex PCR, the TCRdb table keeps only in-frame clones and is missing some. V, J and clone size reflect that table, while D and trimming were determined from the DNA. The sample carries about 140,000 clones, 75% recorded once. The clonotype was recovered from a man between 18 and 29 years old in good health and CMV-seropositive. The J gene is TRBJ1-2, the V gene TRBV6-1, with 8 nucleotides matching TRBD1. The sample comprised PBMCs. The CDR3 loop is CASSRQGLEYGYPF. The CDR3 DNA is TGTGCCAGCAGTCGACAGGGGCTTGAATATGGCTACCCCTTC.